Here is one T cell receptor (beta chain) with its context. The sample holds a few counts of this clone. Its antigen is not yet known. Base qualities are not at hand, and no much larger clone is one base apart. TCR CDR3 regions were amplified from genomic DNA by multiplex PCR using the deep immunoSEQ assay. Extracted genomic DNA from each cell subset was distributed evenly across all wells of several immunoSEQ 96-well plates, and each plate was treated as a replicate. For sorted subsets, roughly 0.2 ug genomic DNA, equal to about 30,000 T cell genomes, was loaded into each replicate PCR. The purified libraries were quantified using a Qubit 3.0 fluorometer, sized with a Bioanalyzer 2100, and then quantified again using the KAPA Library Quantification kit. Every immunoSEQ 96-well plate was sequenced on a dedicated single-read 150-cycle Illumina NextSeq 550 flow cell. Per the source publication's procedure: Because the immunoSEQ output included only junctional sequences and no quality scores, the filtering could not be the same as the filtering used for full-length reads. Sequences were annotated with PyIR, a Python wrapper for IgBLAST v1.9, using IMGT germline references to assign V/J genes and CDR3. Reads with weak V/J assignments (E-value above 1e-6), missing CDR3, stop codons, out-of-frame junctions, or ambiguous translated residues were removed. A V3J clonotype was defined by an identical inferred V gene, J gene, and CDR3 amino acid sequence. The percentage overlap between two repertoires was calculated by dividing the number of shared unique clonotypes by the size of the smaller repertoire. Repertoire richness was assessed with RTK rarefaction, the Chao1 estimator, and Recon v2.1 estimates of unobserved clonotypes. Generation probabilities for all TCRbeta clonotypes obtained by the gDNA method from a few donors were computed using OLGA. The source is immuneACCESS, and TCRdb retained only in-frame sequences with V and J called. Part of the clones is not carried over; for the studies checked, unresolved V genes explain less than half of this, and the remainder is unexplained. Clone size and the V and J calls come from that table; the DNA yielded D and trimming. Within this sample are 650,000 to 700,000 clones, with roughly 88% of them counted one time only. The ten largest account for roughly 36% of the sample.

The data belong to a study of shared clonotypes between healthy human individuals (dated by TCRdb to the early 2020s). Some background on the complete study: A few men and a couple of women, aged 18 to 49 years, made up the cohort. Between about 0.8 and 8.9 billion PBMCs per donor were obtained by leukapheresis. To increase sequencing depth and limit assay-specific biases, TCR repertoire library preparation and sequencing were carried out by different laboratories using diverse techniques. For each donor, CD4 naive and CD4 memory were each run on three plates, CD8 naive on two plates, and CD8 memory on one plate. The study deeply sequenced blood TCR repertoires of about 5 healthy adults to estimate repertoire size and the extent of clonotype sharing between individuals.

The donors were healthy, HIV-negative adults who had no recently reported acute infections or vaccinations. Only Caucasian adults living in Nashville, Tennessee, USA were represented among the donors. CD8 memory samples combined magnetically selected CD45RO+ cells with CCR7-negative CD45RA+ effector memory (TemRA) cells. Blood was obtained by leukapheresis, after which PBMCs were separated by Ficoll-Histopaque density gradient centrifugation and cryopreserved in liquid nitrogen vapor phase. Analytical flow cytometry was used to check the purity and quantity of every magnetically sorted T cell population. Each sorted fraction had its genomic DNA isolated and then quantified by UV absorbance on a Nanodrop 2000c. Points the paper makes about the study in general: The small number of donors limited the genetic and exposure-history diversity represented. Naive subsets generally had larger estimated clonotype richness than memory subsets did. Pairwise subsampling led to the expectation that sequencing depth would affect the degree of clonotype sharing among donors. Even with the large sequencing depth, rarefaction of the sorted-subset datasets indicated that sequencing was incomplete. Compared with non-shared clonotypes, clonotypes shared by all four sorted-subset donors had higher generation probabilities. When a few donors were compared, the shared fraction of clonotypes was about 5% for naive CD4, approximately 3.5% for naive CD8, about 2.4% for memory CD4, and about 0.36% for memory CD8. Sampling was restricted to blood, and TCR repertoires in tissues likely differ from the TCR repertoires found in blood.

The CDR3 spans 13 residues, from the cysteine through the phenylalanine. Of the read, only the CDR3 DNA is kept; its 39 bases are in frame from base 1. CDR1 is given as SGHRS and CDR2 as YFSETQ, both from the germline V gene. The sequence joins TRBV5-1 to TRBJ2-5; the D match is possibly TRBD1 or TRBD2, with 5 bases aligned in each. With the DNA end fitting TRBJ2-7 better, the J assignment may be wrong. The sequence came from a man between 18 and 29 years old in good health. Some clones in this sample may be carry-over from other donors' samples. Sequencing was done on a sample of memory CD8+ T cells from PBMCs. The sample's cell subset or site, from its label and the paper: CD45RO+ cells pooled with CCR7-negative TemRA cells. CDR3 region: CASRVGPRYEQYF. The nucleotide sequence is TGCGCCAGCAGGGTGGGACCACGCTACGAGCAGTACTTC.